A selection of T cell receptor beta chains follows, all from one sample in a study of cytomegalovirus exposure and HLA in healthy donors. Libraries were prepared by immunoSEQ multiplex PCR; TCRdb keeps only in-frame clonotypes and omits some of them. This sample has some 210,000 clones; 87% occur once, and the top ten carry 1.5% to 2.5%. The sample consisted of PBMCs. The receptors shown here come from a woman under 30 in good health and CMV-seropositive. CDR3s include the opening cysteine and the closing phenylalanine or tryptophan. A D gene is named only where the DNA matches it firmly. Rows may omit the clone size; those that give it use once, few, many or a size class.

cdr3_nt | cdr3_aa | j_call | v_call | clone_size | d_call
TGTGCCTGGAGTGTACTGGGCAGGGGATACACCGGGGAGCTGTTTTTT | CAWSVLGRGYTGELFF | TRBJ2-2 | TRBV30 | . | .
TGCAGCGTTGAAAAAGCCGACTACGAGCAGTACTTC | CSVEKADYEQYF | TRBJ2-7 | TRBV29-1 | . | .
TGCGCCAGCAGCGATTCAGGGGACTATAGCAATCAGCCCCAGCATTTT | CASSDSGDYSNQPQHF | TRBJ1-5 | TRBV10-2 | . | .
TGTGCCTCACAGGCCGGGACAGAGAATAGGCAGTTCTTC | CASQAGTENRQFF | TRBJ2-1 | TRBV30 | . | TRBD1
TGTGCCAGCAGAGGTGCGGGGGGAACCGGGGAGCTGTTTTTT | CASRGAGGTGELFF | TRBJ2-2 | TRBV5-5 | . | TRBD2
TGTGCCAGCAGCTTACTAGCGAGGAAAGAGACCCAGTACTTC | CASSLLARKETQYF | TRBJ2-5 | TRBV5-6 | . | TRBD2
TGTGCCAGCAGTGACCAGGGGAACACTGAAGCTTTCTTT | CASSDQGNTEAFF | TRBJ1-1 | TRBV2 | . | .
TGTGCCAGCAGTTATCCGCCCGGGACTAGCGGGAGAAGGGATGAGCAGTTCTTC | CASSYPPGTSGRRDEQFF | TRBJ2-1 | TRBV27 | . | TRBD2
TGCGCCAGCAGGCCGGGACTAGCTAGGTCGGGCACCGGGGAGCTGTTTTTT | CASRPGLARSGTGELFF | TRBJ2-2 | TRBV4-1 | . | TRBD2
TGTGCCTGGAGTGAGATGGGGGCCACAGATACGCAGTATTTT | CAWSEMGATDTQYF | TRBJ2-3 | TRBV30 | . | .
TGTGCTAGTGGTTTGGAGAGGGCTCTAGGGCCCCAGCATTTT | CASGLERALGPQHF | TRBJ1-5 | TRBV12-5 | . | .
TGCGCCAGCAGTCGGGACAGGGGGCGAACCGGGGAGCTGTTTTTT | CASSRDRGRTGELFF | TRBJ2-2 | TRBV10-1 | . | TRBD1
TGTGCCAGCAGGGCGACTAGCGGGGCTTACAATGAGCAGTTCTTC | CASRATSGAYNEQFF | TRBJ2-1 | TRBV7-8 | . | TRBD2
TGTGCCAGCAGCGTAGATAGCGTACACACAGATACGCAGTATTTT | CASSVDSVHTDTQYF | TRBJ2-3 | TRBV9 | . | .
TGTGCCACCAGCAGAGAATCAGGGGAAATCTATGGCTACACCTTC | CATSRESGEIYGYTF | TRBJ1-2 | TRBV15 | . | .
TGTGCCAGCAGTTACTCGCCAGGGGGCTCCTACGAGCAGTACTTC | CASSYSPGGSYEQYF | TRBJ2-7 | TRBV6-5 | once | TRBD1
TGTGCCAGCAGCCCACCCGGACAAATCTATGGCTACACCTTC | CASSPPGQIYGYTF | TRBJ1-2 | TRBV27 | . | .
TGCAGCTTCCATTTCGCGGACAACCAAGAGACCCAGTACTTC | CSFHFADNQETQYF | TRBJ2-5 | TRBV29-1 | . | .
TGCAGCGCATCTCTAGGGGGTAGGGGCAATGAGCAGTTCTTC | CSASLGGRGNEQFF | TRBJ2-1 | TRBV29-1 | once | .
TGTGCCAGCTATTCCCCGATCGACATCTACACTGAAGCTTTCTTT | CASYSPIDIYTEAFF | TRBJ1-1 | TRBV6-6 | . | .
TGTGCCAGCACATCACAGGGCGGACTCGGGGAGCAGTACTTC | CASTSQGGLGEQYF | TRBJ2-7 | TRBV27 | . | .
TGCGCCAGCAGCCAAGGGACGACAGGAGATACGCAGTATTTT | CASSQGTTGDTQYF | TRBJ2-3 | TRBV4-1 | . | .
TGCGCCAGCAGCCAACGTTGGGGGGTGTCCTACAATGAGCAGTTCTTC | CASSQRWGVSYNEQFF | TRBJ2-1 | TRBV4-1 | . | .
TGTGCCAGCAGGCTAGCGGGAGGGGGAGATACGCAGTATTTT | CASRLAGGGDTQYF | TRBJ2-3 | TRBV2 | . | TRBD2
TGTGCCAGCAGCTTATCTTCAGGGGGACTGAGCTCCTACAATGAGCAGTTCTTC | CASSLSSGGLSSYNEQFF | TRBJ2-1 | TRBV7-9 | . | .
TGCGCCAGCAGCGCGGGACAGGATTTGGAAAAACTGTTTTTT | CASSAGQDLEKLFF | TRBJ1-4 | TRBV5-1 | . | TRBD1
TGTGCCAGTAGTTTCCCAGGGGTGGGGAACACCGGGGAGCTGTTTTTT | CASSFPGVGNTGELFF | TRBJ2-2 | TRBV19 | . | .
TGTGCCAGCAGTTTATCTAGGGGTGGGGCCTACGAGCAGTACTTC | CASSLSRGGAYEQYF | TRBJ2-7 | TRBV27 | . | .
TGTGCCAGCAGCTTGGGGTTTGCAGGGTTATATGGAAACACCATATATTTT | CASSLGFAGLYGNTIYF | TRBJ1-3 | TRBV5-5 | . | .
TGTGCCAGCACTGCGCCTAGGAACACTGAAGCTTTCTTT | CASTAPRNTEAFF | TRBJ1-1 | TRBV6-6 | . | .
TGTGCCAGCTCCCAGGGTATGGCGAGGAACTATGGCTACACCTTC | CASSQGMARNYGYTF | TRBJ1-2 | TRBV25-1 | . | .
TGTGCCAGCAGTGGCGCCCCGTACGGAGGGCTAGCGGGACGCGAGCAGTACTTC | CASSGAPYGGLAGREQYF | TRBJ2-7 | TRBV28 | . | TRBD2
TGTGCCAGCAGCTCCGGGTCAAACGAGCAGTACTTC | CASSSGSNEQYF | TRBJ2-7 | TRBV25-1 | . | .
TGTGCCATCAGTCCCGGGACAGGGTTGGGCTCCTACGAGCAGTACTTC | CAISPGTGLGSYEQYF | TRBJ2-7 | TRBV10-3 | . | TRBD1
TGCGCCAGCAGGGAGACAGGATCTACAGATACGCAGTATTTT | CASRETGSTDTQYF | TRBJ2-3 | TRBV5-1 | . | .
TGTGCCAGCAGCGCAGGGATGTGGAACACCGGGGAGCTGTTTTTT | CASSAGMWNTGELFF | TRBJ2-2 | TRBV7-2 | . | .
TGTGCCAGCAGGGAGGAGCGGAAGGAAGCTTTCTTT | CASREERKEAFF | TRBJ1-1 | TRBV13 | . | .
TGTGCCAGTAGGATAGACAGGAACACTGAAGCTTTCTTT | CASRIDRNTEAFF | TRBJ1-1 | TRBV19 | . | .
TGTGCCAGCAGTTACGTTGGACAGGCCTACGAGCAGTACTTC | CASSYVGQAYEQYF | TRBJ2-7 | TRBV6-6 | . | TRBD1
TGTGCCAGGCGGTCCAATCAGCCCCAGCATTTT | CARRSNQPQHF | TRBJ1-5 | TRBV10-3 | . | .
TGCAGTGCTTCCTCAGGGGCGCAATCCTCCTTC | CSASSGAQSSF | TRBJ2-7 | TRBV20-1 | . | .
TGTGCCAGCACCGCCGGGCGGGAGATTTACGATACGCAGTATTTT | CASTAGREIYDTQYF | TRBJ2-3 | TRBV7-9 | . | TRBD2
TGTGCCAGCAGTTTAGGGGCTAATGAGCAGTTCTTC | CASSLGANEQFF | TRBJ2-1 | TRBV27 | . | .
TGTGCCAGCAGCCAAGGGGTATGGTGGCCTGCGGTAAATGAGCAGTTCTTC | CASSQGVWWPAVNEQFF | TRBJ2-1 | TRBV14 | . | .
TGTGCCAGCAGCCCTCCCATCGGGGGGAATGGAAACACCATATATTTT | CASSPPIGGNGNTIYF | TRBJ1-3 | TRBV9 | . | .
TGTGCCAGCAGCTCGTGGACTAGCGGGAGGTACAATGAGCAGTTCTTC | CASSSWTSGRYNEQFF | TRBJ2-1 | TRBV11-2 | . | TRBD2
TGTGCCAGCAGCAAGGGCGGGAGTGTTTACGAGCAGTACTTC | CASSKGGSVYEQYF | TRBJ2-7 | TRBV7-2 | few | TRBD2
TGTGCCAGCAGCTTAGATCGGTGGACAAACACTGAAGCTTTCTTT | CASSLDRWTNTEAFF | TRBJ1-1 | TRBV7-2 | . | .